This TCR beta chain was obtained from a study of T cell responses to AZD1222 COVID-19 vaccine. V lost 5 bases to trimming and J lost 4 bases; unmatched junction nucleotides: 3. CDR1 is MRHNA, CDR2 SNTAGT, per germline. The CDR3 has 15 residues. Libraries were prepared by immunoSEQ multiplex PCR; TCRdb keeps only in-frame clonotypes and omits some of them. The top ten clones hold roughly 7.4% of a sample with more than 95,000 clones, about 90% of them seen once. This sequence joins TRBV6-4 and TRBJ2-2; TRBD2 agrees at 11 bases. The sequenced sample was peripheral blood, obtained on day 0 of AZD1222 vaccination. The TCR comes from an adult in good health. CDR3 residues: CASSPLAGGTGELFF. CDR3 in DNA: TGTGCCAGCAGTCCTCTAGCGGGGGGCACCGGGGAGCTGTTTTTT.